The rows below give T cell receptor beta chains drawn from one sample of a study of T-cell memory formation after mild COVID-19. A single record per CDR3 protein comes from TCRdb applying MiXCR to the 5' RACE reads. Of 550,000 to 700,000 distinct CDR3 sequences in the sample, over 15% were seen once. Sequenced: PBMCs or a T cell subset sorted from them (not recorded which). These receptors originate from an adult woman who had mild COVID-19 (a few samples of this study predate the infection). Cell type and time point are not known. The CDR3 runs from the conserved cysteine through the conserved F or W. A D gene is named only where the DNA matches it firmly. Clone size, where shown, is once, few, many, or a class for clones that have expanded.

TRBV4-3	TRBD2	many	TRBJ2-2	TGCGCCAGCAGCCAACAATCCGGACTAGCGGGAGGCAGGACCGGGGAGCTGTTTTTT	CASSQQSGLAGGRTGELFF
TRBV20-1	TRBD2	few	TRBJ2-4	TGCAGTGCCGGGGGGGAGCAGCTGATAGCCAAAAACATTCAGTACTTC	CSAGGEQLIAKNIQYF
TRBV19	-	-	TRBJ2-1	TGTGCCAGTAGTATAGTAGGGCGGTACAATGAGCAGTTCTTC	CASSIVGRYNEQFF
TRBV7-9	-	few	TRBJ2-7	TGTGCCAGCAGCCCTCCAACACAGCCGGCCCAGACGGGGGAGCAGTACTTC	CASSPPTQPAQTGEQYF
TRBV7-8	-	few	TRBJ2-2	TGTGCCAGCAGCTTTCGGGGGCACGGGCGGGTCGGTCACACCGGGGAGCTGTTTTTT	CASSFRGHGRVGHTGELFF
TRBV5-1	-	many	TRBJ2-7	TGCGCCAGCAGCTTGGCGGTCTCCTACGAGCAGTACTTC	CASSLAVSYEQYF
TRBV10-3	-	-	TRBJ2-1	TGTGCCATCAGTGATGAGGAGGGATACAATGAGCAGTTCTTC	CAISDEEGYNEQFF
TRBV9	TRBD2	few	TRBJ2-2	TGTGCCAGCAGCGTAGGTGCGGGGGGGCCGGCCGGGGAGCTGTTTTTT	CASSVGAGGPAGELFF
TRBV20-1	-	few	TRBJ2-2	TGCAGTGCCTTCCCCCCGGGACACCCGACCGGGGAGCTGTTTTTT	CSAFPPGHPTGELFF
TRBV24-1	-	-	TRBJ2-1	TGTGCCACCAGTGATTTAAGGACAGAGTCTGGCAATGAGCAGTTCTTC	CATSDLRTESGNEQFF
TRBV9	-	-	TRBJ2-2	TGTGCCAGCAGCCCTAGGCAAGTTATGAACACCGGGGAGCTGTTTTTT	CASSPRQVMNTGELFF
TRBV2	TRBD2	many	TRBJ2-1	TGTGCCAGCAGTGAAGCGTTGGCTAGCGGTTTGGAGCAGTTCTTC	CASSEALASGLEQFF
TRBV24-1	-	-	TRBJ2-3	TGTGCCACCAGTGAAGGATTAGATACTGATACGCAGTATTTT	CATSEGLDTDTQYF
TRBV7-3	TRBD2	-	TRBJ2-3	TGTGCCAGCAGCTTAACGGGTGCTACTCCGGCGGGGGGGCTCTATACGCAGTATTTT	CASSLTGATPAGGLYTQYF
TRBV12-3/TRBV12-4	-	few	TRBJ2-2	TGTGCCAGCAGCCCCACCCGGGGGGCGCGGTTAGACACCGGGGAGCTGTTTTTT	CASSPTRGARLDTGELFF
TRBV27	-	few	TRBJ2-3	TGTGCCAGCAGTTCTGGAGGGGGTGGCACAGATACGCAGTATTTT	CASSSGGGGTDTQYF
TRBV6-6	-	-	TRBJ2-1	TGTGCCAGCAGCCCCCCAGCGGATACTTACAATGAGCAGTTCTTC	CASSPPADTYNEQFF
TRBV5-6	-	many	TRBJ1-5	TGTGCCAGCAGCCCGGGCCACAATCAGCCCCAGCATTTT	CASSPGHNQPQHF
TRBV12-3/TRBV12-4	-	few	TRBJ1-2	TGTGCCAGCAGTGGAGCCGGGGCCTATGGCTACACCTTC	CASSGAGAYGYTF
TRBV6-5	TRBD2	few	TRBJ2-1	TGTGCCAGCAGTTACGCGGGAGCGGTCAATGAGCAGTTCTTC	CASSYAGAVNEQFF
TRBV5-1	TRBD2	many	TRBJ2-3	TGCGCCAGCAGCGCACCTCTAGCGGGAGGGCCGACAGATACGCAGTATTTT	CASSAPLAGGPTDTQYF
TRBV10-3	-	few	TRBJ2-4	TGTGCCAGCCGCCCTACGGTAGCCAAAAACATTCAGTACTTC	CASRPTVAKNIQYF
TRBV4-2	TRBD2	few	TRBJ2-1	TGTGCCAGCAGCCCGCGGACTAGCGAGGGTGAGCAGTTCTTC	CASSPRTSEGEQFF
TRBV18	TRBD2	few	TRBJ2-7	TGTGCCAGCTCACCACCTGCGGGAGCGGGCGAGCAGTACTTC	CASSPPAGAGEQYF
TRBV25-1	-	few	TRBJ2-7	TGTGCCTCCTCACCGGGCGACGTCGAGCAGTACTTC	CASSPGDVEQYF
TRBV6-2/TRBV6-3	TRBD2	-	TRBJ2-7	TGTGCCAGCAGTCCCCGACTCTCGACTAGCGTTTCCTACGAGCAGTACTTC	CASSPRLSTSVSYEQYF
TRBV19	-	-	TRBJ1-1	TGTGCCAGTAGTATGGGACATAAGAACACTGAAGCTTTCTTT	CASSMGHKNTEAFF
TRBV29-1	TRBD2	few	TRBJ2-7	TGCAGCGCCCAGGGACTAGCGGGAGGAATCTACGAGCAGTACTTC	CSAQGLAGGIYEQYF
TRBV24-1	TRBD1	-	TRBJ2-3	TGTGCCACCGAGACAGGGTCTAGCACAGATACGCAGTATTTT	CATETGSSTDTQYF
TRBV12-3/TRBV12-4	-	-	TRBJ2-7	TGTGCCAGCAGACTAGACACTTCCTACGAGCAGTACTTC	CASRLDTSYEQYF
TRBV7-2	-	few	TRBJ2-4	TGTGCCAGCAGCTCACAATCCGCCACAGCCAAAAACATTCAGTACTTC	CASSSQSATAKNIQYF
TRBV4-1	TRBD1	-	TRBJ2-7	TGCGCCAGCAGCCAAGAAACAGGAGACAGGGGCTTCAAGCAGTACTTC	CASSQETGDRGFKQYF
TRBV29-1	TRBD1	few	TRBJ1-3	TGCAGCGCCCGTAAGGGGACAGGCTCTGGAAACACCATATATTTT	CSARKGTGSGNTIYF
TRBV12-3/TRBV12-4	-	-	TRBJ2-7	TGTGCCAGCAGTTCCTACCCGTCCTACGAGCAGTACTTC	CASSSYPSYEQYF
TRBV9	-	-	TRBJ2-1	TGTGCCAGCAGCGTAGATGGTAGAAACAATGAGCAGTTCTTC	CASSVDGRNNEQFF
TRBV18	TRBD1	-	TRBJ2-7	TGTGCCAGCTCACCCCTACAGGGGTGGTACGAGCAGTACTTC	CASSPLQGWYEQYF
TRBV7-3	TRBD2	-	TRBJ2-1	TGTGCCAGCAGCCTCGGACTAGGGCAAAATGAGCAGTTCTTC	CASSLGLGQNEQFF
TRBV4-2	-	-	TRBJ2-7	TGTGCCAGCAGCCAGAACAGCGCCTACGAGCAGTACTTC	CASSQNSAYEQYF
TRBV29-1	-	-	TRBJ2-5	TGCAGCGTTGAGAGGAGAACTAGAGGAGAGACCCAGTACTTC	CSVERRTRGETQYF
TRBV5-4	-	-	TRBJ1-4	TGTGCCAGCAGCTCGGACCTTATTAATGAAAAACTGTTTTTT	CASSSDLINEKLFF
TRBV7-9	-	few	TRBJ1-2	TGTGCCAGCAGGAGGGGGGAGGCGGGCTACACCTTC	CASRRGEAGYTF
TRBV5-4	-	few	TRBJ2-7	TGTGCCAGCAGCCCGGGAAGTAGGCTAGCGTCGGAGCAGTACTTC	CASSPGSRLASEQYF
TRBV6-2/TRBV6-3	TRBD2	-	TRBJ2-7	TGTGCCAGCAGTCCTCGACTAGCGGGAGCCCCTGTTGTCCACGAGCAGTACTTC	CASSPRLAGAPVVHEQYF
TRBV5-6	-	few	TRBJ2-3	TGTGCCAGCAGCCTGTTTCGGGACTCTAGCACAGATACGCAGTATTTT	CASSLFRDSSTDTQYF
TRBV21-1	-	few	TRBJ2-1	TGTGCCAGCACCGGCCCCCTAGACAATGAGCAGTTCTTC	CASTGPLDNEQFF
TRBV4-3	-	few	TRBJ2-7	TGCGCCAGCAGCCACCGGATAATATGGCGGGATACAGACGAGCAGTACTTC	CASSHRIIWRDTDEQYF
TRBV7-2	-	few	TRBJ2-7	TGTGCCAGCAGCCCCGACGGGGGGCGACCCTACGAGCAGTACTTC	CASSPDGGRPYEQYF
TRBV2	-	few	TRBJ1-2	TGTGCCAGCAGGGGGACTTCGTATGGCTACACCTTC	CASRGTSYGYTF
TRBV14	-	-	TRBJ2-7	TGTGCCAGCAGCCAAATTGGAGGAACCTACGAGCAGTACTTC	CASSQIGGTYEQYF
TRBV6-1	-	-	TRBJ1-5	TGTGCCAGCAGTGAATCAAAAGGACAGCCCCAGCATTTT	CASSESKGQPQHF
TRBV4-1	-	-	TRBJ1-2	TGCGCCAGCAGCCAAAAAATCGGCGATACTAGTGGCTACACCTTC	CASSQKIGDTSGYTF
TRBV5-4	-	-	TRBJ2-5	TGTGCCAGCAGCTCCCCCGGGGGCTACGAGAAAGAGACCCAGTACTTC	CASSSPGGYEKETQYF
TRBV7-8	-	many	TRBJ2-1	TGTGCCAGCGCGGCCGGGACTCCACCCTACAATGAGCAGTTCTTC	CASAAGTPPYNEQFF
TRBV15	-	-	TRBJ2-7	TGTGCCACCAGCATACAGGGGGGGGGCGAGCAGTACTTC	CATSIQGGGEQYF
TRBV24-1	TRBD1	few	TRBJ2-3	TGTGCCACCAGTGATCCACGGACAGGCCAAACTAGCACAGATACGCAGTATTTT	CATSDPRTGQTSTDTQYF
TRBV29-1	-	-	TRBJ1-1	TGCAGCGCCCAGGGGCAAGAAGGGACTGAAGCTTTCTTT	CSAQGQEGTEAFF